The 20 T cell receptor beta chains below all came from one sample that was sequenced in a study of OX40 agonist ivuxolimab in advanced cancers. Library prep was done by the immunoSEQ multiplex PCR assay. As stored in TCRdb, this immuneACCESS dataset retains in-frame rearrangements with V and J assigned. A fraction of the clones does not appear; measured against another copy, unresolved V genes explain less than half of the discrepancy, and the remainder lacks a known reason. Present in this sample are fewer than 10,000 clones, roughly 90% of which were seen just once. 9.5% to 15% of the sample is taken by the ten largest. Here the sequenced sample was CD4+ or CD8+ T cells sorted from blood, taken in a trial of the OX40 agonist ivuxolimab. The receptor set was obtained from an adult with an advanced solid tumor such as melanoma, head and neck, liver or kidney cancer.

The rearrangement uses TRBV29-1 and TRBJ1-2; 8 bases match TRBD1. This CDR3 has 14 residues. Losses at the gene ends were 4 bases for V and 4 bases for J; bases not matched to a gene: 8. CDR1 is SQVTM and CDR2 is ANQGSEA in the germline V gene. The CDR3 nucleotides are TGCAGCGTTGGCCGGACAGGGCCAAGCTATGGCTACACCTTC. This gives the protein CSVGRTGPSYGYTF.

V usage is TRBV20-1 and J usage is TRBJ1-1, with a tentative D call TRBD1 (5 bases). With 3 bases removed from V and 6 bases from J, the gap between germline ends came to 8 bases. The CDR3 runs to 11 residues. The germline CDR1 and CDR2 sequences are DFQATT and SNEGSKA (reference sequence). Here the CDR3 DNA reads TGCAGTGCTAGCGGGACGGCTGAAGCTTTCTTT. This encodes CSASGTAEAFF.

The chain employs TRBV5-3 and TRBJ1-4; D uncertain. TRBV5-3 is designated an ORF whose function remains uncertain. Trimming took off 5 bases at V and 3 bases at J, with 20 bases between the two ends. CDR3 length equals 17 residues. The CDR3 here is CARSKERGDTSNEKLFF. The CDR3 nucleotides are TGTGCCAGAAGTAAGGAGAGAGGAGACACCTCTAATGAAAAACTGTTTTTT.

The V call is TRBV6-5, the J call TRBJ1-1, with D perhaps TRBD1 (5 bases). The CDR3 totals 14 residues. The V end lost 5 bases, the J end lost 4 bases, and 14 bases lay between the germline ends. Germline-derived CDR1 and CDR2 are MNHEY and SVGAGI. CDR3 loop: CASSTTRGSTEAFF. CDR3 sequence (DNA): TGTGCCAGCAGTACAACGAGGGGTAGCACTGAAGCTTTCTTT.

V is TRBV29-1 and J is TRBJ2-3; TRBD2 aligns across 9 bases. Trimming cost V 4 bases and J 0 bases; bases outside gene matches: 5. Germline V CDR1 and CDR2: SQVTM, ANQGSEA. The CDR3 is 15 amino acids. Here the CDR3 DNA reads TGCAGCGTTGGGCGGGGGGGTTTTAGCACAGATACGCAGTATTTT. Protein: CSVGRGGFSTDTQYF.

The chain joins TRBV5-1 to TRBJ2-3, with D possibly TRBD1 on 6 matching bases. Trimming removed 3 bases at V and 3 bases at J, with 8 bases between. The CDR3 covers 13 residues. CDR1 and CDR2 (germline): SGHRS, YFSETQ. This chain's CDR3 is CASSSQGTDTQYF. CDR3 nucleotides: TGCGCCAGCAGCTCCCAGGGGACAGATACGCAGTATTTT.

The V and J genes are TRBV19 and TRBJ1-1; no firm D call. The CDR3 loop spans 13 amino acids. Germline CDR1 is LNHDA and CDR2 is SQIVND (reference sequence). Trimming took off 2 bases at V and 7 bases at J, with 11 bases between the two ends. The CDR3 nucleotides read TGTGCCAGTAGTATATCATCCGGGATTGAAGCTTTCTTT. It translates to CASSISSGIEAFF. Full variable domain (rest looked up from reference TRBV19 and TRBJ1-1): DGGITQSPKYLFRKEGQNVTLSCEQNLNHDAMYWYRQDPGQGLRLIYYSQIVNDFQKGDIAEGYSVSREKKESFPLTVTSAQKNPTAFYLCASSISSGIEAFFGQGTRLTVV.

This chain connects TRBV7-9 to TRBJ2-2, with 10 bases identical to TRBD2. The germline V gene encodes CDR1 SEHNR and CDR2 FQNEAQ (reference sequence). The CDR3 sequence is 17 residues long. The V segment lost 5 bases and the J segment 4 bases; nucleotides outside the gene matches: 10. CDR3: CASSRSSGSTGTGELFF. Here the CDR3 DNA reads TGTGCCAGCAGCCGATCTAGCGGGAGTACCGGCACCGGGGAGCTGTTTTTT.

The gene calls are TRBV18 and TRBJ1-2, with D unresolved. CDR1 KGHSH and CDR2 LQKENI come from the germline V gene. The CDR3 runs to 13 residues. Trimming pared 5 bases from V and 7 bases from J, leaving 14 bases between. The CDR3 loop is CASSTGLSGGYTF. The CDR3 coding sequence is TGTGCCAGCTCAACCGGGTTATCGGGTGGCTACACCTTC.

The chain has TRBV11-3 and TRBJ1-5; possible D gene TRBD1, 6 bases. CDR1 is SGHNT, CDR2 YENEEA, per germline. The CDR3 runs to 15 residues. The germline V and J ends were trimmed by 7 bases and 0 bases, with 13 bases remaining between them. CDR3 bases: TGTGCCAGCAAAAGGGGGGGAAATAGCAATCAGCCCCAGCATTTT. It codes for CASKRGGNSNQPQHF.

The rearrangement links TRBV11-3 to TRBJ2-3; no clear D. CDR3 length: 14 residues. Deletions cut 5 bases from V and 4 bases from J, with 13 bases between. Germline loops: CDR1 SGHNT, CDR2 YENEEA. In DNA form, the CDR3 reads TGTGCCAGCAGCCCGAGTCGGGCGGCAGATACGCAGTATTTT. Translation gives CASSPSRAADTQYF.

This clone was recorded only once. The rearrangement joins TRBV30 to TRBJ1-2; no clear D gene. Germline V gene data show CDR1 as GTSNPN and CDR2 as SVGIG (reference sequence). The CDR3 runs 11 residues. The CDR3 region has the DNA TGTACAAGTACAGAGCAGTATGGCTACACCTTC. The encoded protein is CTSTEQYGYTF.

The CDR3 sequence is CASSRDLYEQYF. CDR3 nucleotides: TGTGCCAGCAGCCGAGATTTGTACGAGCAGTACTTC. This sequence joins TRBV7-8 and TRBJ2-7; D not resolved. The CDR3 sequence is 12 residues long. Germline CDR1 SGHVS, CDR2 FQNEAQ. Trimming cost V 5 bases and J 4 bases, with 9 bases left between them.

The gene calls are TRBV14 and TRBJ2-5; tentatively, D is TRBD1 (5 bases). Trimming left V 1 base short and J 2 bases short, with 11 bases between. CDR3 length: 15 amino acids. CDR1 SGHDN and CDR2 FVKESK come from the germline V gene. The CDR3 bases are TGTGCCAGCAGCCAAGTTGGGGCGTTTCAAGAGACCCAGTACTTC. Its translation: CASSQVGAFQETQYF.

V usage is TRBV19 and J usage is TRBJ2-5; 7 nucleotides align to TRBD2. Per germline, CDR1 LNHDA and CDR2 SQIVND (reference sequence). With 2 bases clipped from V and 5 bases from J, the junction kept 8 bases outside the gene matches. The length of the CDR3 is 15 residues. The CDR3 loop reads CASSIRWEGRETQYF. The DNA of the CDR3 is TGTGCCAGTAGTATAAGGTGGGAGGGCCGGGAGACCCAGTACTTC.

The chain recombines TRBV6-1 with TRBJ2-7, with D possibly TRBD1 on 5 matching bases. The CDR3 consists of 13 residues. Trimming took 0 bases from V and 6 from J, leaving 9 bases between them. The germline V gene has CDR1 MNHNS and CDR2 SASEGT. The CDR3 reads CASSEATGGEQYF. The CDR3 DNA is TGTGCCAGCAGTGAAGCAACAGGTGGCGAGCAGTACTTC.

This sequence joins TRBV29-1 and TRBJ2-2, with 11 bases fitting TRBD2. Trimming took 6 bases from V and 6 from J; bases not matched to a gene: 18. The length of the CDR3 is 18 residues. Germline values: CDR1 SQVTM, CDR2 ANQGSEA. The CDR3 protein is CSVISGRARGLRAGELFF. For the CDR3, the DNA is TGCAGCGTCATTAGCGGGAGGGCCCGGGGTCTTAGGGCCGGGGAGCTGTTTTTT.

The V gene is TRBV28, the J gene TRBJ1-5; possible D gene TRBD1, 6 bases. This CDR3 is 17 amino acids long. Germline CDR1 reads MDHEN; CDR2 reads SYDVKM. V lost 2 bases and J 2 bases, leaving 16 bases between the germline ends. The CDR3 region is CASSLGDILWGNQPQHF. For the CDR3, the DNA is TGTGCCAGCAGTTTAGGGGACATCCTGTGGGGCAATCAGCCCCAGCATTTT.

This clone was found once. This chain connects TRBV4-1 to TRBJ2-2; TRBD2 matches at 7 bases. Germline V gene lookup returns CDR1 MGHRA and CDR2 YSYEKL. The CDR3 contains 15 residues. V dropped 1 base and J dropped 7; count of bases not matched to a gene: 6. The CDR3 loop is CASSQGGGSGGELFF. The CDR3 DNA sequence: TGCGCCAGCAGCCAAGGGGGCGGGAGCGGCGGGGAGCTGTTTTTT.

The CDR3 is CATGQTGANVLTF. CDR3 bases: TGTGCCACCGGACAGACTGGGGCCAACGTCCTGACTTTC. The V gene is TRBV19, the J gene TRBJ2-6, with a possible D match to TRBD1 (6 bases). V lost 10 bases and J 2 bases, leaving 9 bases between the germline ends. The CDR3 is 13 amino acids. Germline CDR1 and CDR2: LNHDA and SQIVND (reference sequence).